These T cell receptor beta chains were read from a single sample in a study of beta chain features in type 1 diabetes. The repertoire was sequenced with immunoSEQ multiplex PCR; TCRdb's copy has only in-frame clones and lacks some. The sample includes 300,000 or so clones, approximately 14% of them seen just once. The specimen sequenced was naive CD4+ T cells from blood. The receptors derive from a man aged 25-45 years with type 1 diabetes. CDR3s include the opening cysteine and the closing phenylalanine or tryptophan. Each record gives: J gene, V gene, CDR3 protein.

TRBJ2-7 | TRBV13 | CASSWRRGTYEQYF
TRBJ2-3 | TRBV14 | CASSRRTGGDTQYF
TRBJ2-5 | TRBV5-1 | CASSPGTGGKETQYF
TRBJ1-1 | TRBV28 | CASSLLQGTNTEAFF
TRBJ2-6 | TRBV7-9 | CASSLGSSGANVLTF
TRBJ2-7 | TRBV5-1 | CASSSLAGVVREQYF
TRBJ2-7 | TRBV7-8 | CASSLVGTSGSYEQYF
TRBJ2-7 | TRBV18 | CASSLMDSLKSYEQYF
TRBJ1-2 | TRBV7-3 | CASSLMGTASGYTF
TRBJ2-1 | TRBV19 | CASRTAGGRNEQFF
TRBJ2-3 | TRBV18 | CASSVSGSSTDTQYF
TRBJ1-1 | TRBV7-2 | CASSLRRGKNTEAFF
TRBJ1-2 | TRBV30 | CAWSVGYGYTF
TRBJ2-6 | TRBV7-9 | CASSPSSGAGANVLTF
TRBJ2-5 | TRBV28 | CASSLGAGVRETQYF
TRBJ2-1 | TRBV7-3 | CASSLKAGGPYNEQFF
TRBJ2-7 | TRBV6-5 | CASSLDRHPYEQYF
TRBJ2-6 | TRBV10-3 | CAIKGTGTSSGANVLTF
TRBJ2-1 | TRBV9 | CASSVSGRSSSYNEQFF
TRBJ2-3 | TRBV5-8 | CASSRSYTDTQYF
TRBJ2-2 | TRBV5-1 | CASSFSGRALNTGELFF
TRBJ1-2 | TRBV28 | CASSIQGALDGYTF
TRBJ2-1 | TRBV9 | CASSVRERFNEQFF
TRBJ2-1 | TRBV28 | CASSSPGLAGGEQFF
TRBJ2-5 | TRBV11-3 | CASSTGRAETQYF